A single sample gave rise to the 20 T cell receptor beta chains below, sequenced in a study of regulatory T cells in long-lasting Graves disease. Building of the TCR beta libraries involved iRepertoire HTBI primers and Arm-PCR of CDR3 regions. TCRdb re-derived calls from the multiplex PCR reads in MiXCR, one entry per CDR3 protein. The table includes hundreds of thousands of distinct CDR3 sequences, about 13% detected once. The time point: newly diagnosed GD, antithyroid drugs for less than 3 months. With RNA extracted from PBMCs as input, the TCR library was made. The same sample was also used in a study of T cells in Graves' hyperthyroidism and ophthalmopathy.

Source: peripheral blood mononuclear cells (PBMCs), taken at new diagnosis, from a patient treated with antithyroid drugs. Source of these receptors: a man aged 25 to 45 with Graves disease.

This clonotype was picked up many times. The chain recombines TRBV15 with TRBJ2-7; D possibly corresponds to TRBD1 (5 bases). Germline loops: CDR1 LNHNV, CDR2 YYDKDF (reference sequence). CDR3 size: 19 residues. Trimming stripped 1 base from V and 0 bases from J, with 22 bases between. The CDR3 here is CATSRAGFFGSAVSYEQYF. The CDR3 DNA reads as TGTGCCACCAGCAGAGCAGGGTTTTTTGGCTCCGCGGTCTCCTACGAGCAGTACTTC.

This clonotype turned up a few times. The rearrangement uses TRBV3-1 and TRBJ1-1, with D possibly matching TRBD1 (5 bases). Trimming removed 2 bases at V and 1 base at J, with 17 bases between. This CDR3 region has 17 residues. Germline V gene data show CDR1 as LGHDT and CDR2 as YNNKEL (reference sequence). CDR3 coding DNA: TGTGCCAGCAGCCAATGGGACCTGACCTCCCCGAACACTGAAGCTTTCTTT. Residues: CASSQWDLTSPNTEAFF.

In this sample, this clonotype turned up a few times. A much larger clone differs from this one at a single base, so this may be a read error. The V call is TRBV28, the J call TRBJ2-2, with TRBD2 matching over 10 bases. Germline V gene lookup returns CDR1 MDHEN and CDR2 SYDVKM. The CDR3 contains 17 residues. CDR3 protein: CACSLTAGGRNTGELFF. DNA of the CDR3: TGTGCCTGCAGTTTAACAGCGGGAGGGCGGAACACCGGGGAGCTGTTTTTT. Full variable domain (missing parts from reference TRBV28 and TRBJ2-2): DVKVTQSSRYLVKRTGEKVFLECVQDMDHENMFWYRQDPGLGLRLIYFSYDVKMKEKGDIPEGYSVSREKKERFSLILESASTNQTSMYLCACSLTAGGRNTGELFFGEGSRLTVL.

This clonotype was observed many times. The chain is built from TRBV2 and TRBJ2-5, with 11 bases that match TRBD2. Trimming cost V 8 bases and J 5 bases; bases outside gene matches: 4. This CDR3 contains 13 residues. Germline V lookup: CDR1 SNHLY, CDR2 FYNNEI. The CDR3 is CASQTSGKETQYF. In nucleotides, the CDR3 is TGTGCCAGCCAGACTAGCGGGAAGGAGACCCAGTACTTC.

This clonotype came up many times. V usage is TRBV2 and J usage is TRBJ2-7, with TRBD1 matching 11 bases. The CDR3 loop spans 15 amino acids. V shed 6 bases, J shed 1 base, and the junction held 5 bases outside the gene matches. CDR1 is SNHLY and CDR2 is FYNNEI in the germline V gene. CDR3 protein: CASRAGTGGSYEQYF. The CDR3 nucleotides are TGTGCCAGCAGAGCCGGGACAGGGGGTTCCTACGAGCAGTACTTC. The whole variable domain, remainder taken from reference TRBV2 and TRBJ2-7, is EPEVTQTPSHQVTQMGQEVILRCVPISNHLYFYWYRQILGQKVEFLVSFYNNEISEKSEIFDDQFSVERPDGSNFTLKIRSTKLEDSAMYFCASRAGTGGSYEQYFGPGTRLTVT.

The V call is TRBV9, the J call TRBJ2-1; the match to TRBD2 covers 12 bases. Trimming took 0 bases from V and 5 from J; bases not matched to a gene: 0. Germline loops: CDR1 SGDLS, CDR2 YYNGEE. The CDR3 is made up of 15 amino acids. CDR3 DNA sequence: TGTGCCAGCAGCGTAGGACTAGCGGGGGACAATGAGCAGTTCTTC. Translating it yields CASSVGLAGDNEQFF.

The sample holds many counts of this clonotype. The CDR3 DNA sequence: TGTGCCAGCAGTGAACCCGGGACAGGGGATAGCGAGCAGTACTTC. It yields the protein CASSEPGTGDSEQYF. This sequence joins TRBV2 and TRBJ2-7, with TRBD1 matching over 10 bases. Losses at the gene ends were 2 bases for V and 6 bases for J; bases not matched to a gene: 7. This CDR3 comprises 15 residues. Germline CDR1 SNHLY, CDR2 FYNNEI.

This clonotype was observed many times. The genes are TRBV20-1 and TRBJ2-1; 7 positions match TRBD2. This CDR3 is built from 16 residues. Germline lookup yields CDR1 DFQATT and CDR2 SNEGSKA (reference sequence). J was trimmed by 5 bases and V by 3 bases; bases with no gene match: 13. CDR3 nucleotide sequence: TGCAGTGCTAGTCACACCGGGACTACCGCACACAATGAGCAGTTCTTC. Translated: CSASHTGTTAHNEQFF.

This clonotype was seen repeatedly, ten times or more. The rearrangement uses TRBV18 and TRBJ1-1, with 7 positions matching TRBD1. Germline V gene lookup returns CDR1 KGHSH and CDR2 LQKENI. CDR3 length: 15 residues. J gave up 0 bases and V 7 bases, and 8 bases lay outside the gene matches. Here the CDR3 DNA reads TGTGCCAGCTACGGGACAGCCTCCATGAACACTGAAGCTTTCTTT. Residues: CASYGTASMNTEAFF.

This clonotype was seen a handful of times. This chain links TRBV30 with TRBJ2-7; possible D gene TRBD2, 5 bases. V was clipped by 1 base and J by 3 bases, with 10 bases between them. CDR1 is GTSNPN, CDR2 SVGIG, per germline (reference sequence). CDR3 length: 13 residues. The CDR3 reads CAWSDGGNYEQYF. The CDR3 DNA sequence: TGTGCCTGGAGTGATGGAGGTAACTACGAGCAGTACTTC.

This clonotype showed up many times. The chain links TRBV27 to TRBJ1-5; 8 bases fit TRBD1. The ends lost 4 bases at V and 4 bases at J; junction bases unmatched: 6. The CDR3 extends over 15 amino acids. The germline gives CDR1 MNHEY, CDR2 SMNVEV (reference sequence). CDR3 DNA: TGTGCCAGCAGTTCCAGGGGGCTAGGGAATCAGCCCCAGCATTTT. Translating gives CASSSRGLGNQPQHF.

The chain couples TRBV20-1 to TRBJ2-7, with D perhaps assigned TRBD1 or TRBD2 (5 bases each). CDR1 and CDR2 (germline): DFQATT, SNEGSKA (reference sequence). Trimming removed 6 bases at V and 3 bases at J, with 15 bases between. The CDR3 consists of 13 residues. The chain's CDR3 is CSALRDPGYEQYF. The DNA for the CDR3 is TGCAGTGCCCTCCGGGACCCTGGCTACGAGCAGTACTTC.

The chain is built from TRBV27 and TRBJ1-1; TRBD1 matches 8 bases. This CDR3 is 16 amino acids long. Losses at the gene ends were 6 bases for V and 5 bases for J; bases not matched to a gene: 14. Germline lookup yields CDR1 MNHEY and CDR2 SMNVEV (reference sequence). The CDR3 nucleotides read TGTGCCAGCAGATCACTGACAGGGGCCAATTCGACTGAAGCTTTCTTT. This gives the protein CASRSLTGANSTEAFF.

The chain employs TRBV19 and TRBJ2-1, with 10 bases that match TRBD2. The germline gives CDR1 LNHDA, CDR2 SQIVND (reference sequence). This CDR3 has 16 residues. With 8 bases clipped from V and 7 bases from J, the junction kept 14 bases outside the gene matches. The CDR3 here is CASSLVTAGGPNEQFF. In DNA form, the CDR3 reads TGTGCCAGTTCCCTCGTGACAGCGGGAGGGCCTAATGAGCAGTTCTTC. Combining the CDR3 with reference TRBV19 and TRBJ2-1 gives the whole variable domain DGGITQSPKYLFRKEGQNVTLSCEQNLNHDAMYWYRQDPGQGLRLIYYSQIVNDFQKGDIAEGYSVSREKKESFPLTVTSAQKNPTAFYLCASSLVTAGGPNEQFFGPGTRLTVL.

This clonotype was seen repeatedly, ten times or more. The chain links TRBV20-1 to TRBJ1-2, with a possible D match to TRBD1 (6 bases). This CDR3 spans 16 amino acids. Germline-derived CDR1 and CDR2 are DFQATT and SNEGSKA (reference sequence). The ends were cut back, 0 bases at V and 3 bases at J, with 17 bases in the middle. The CDR3 loop reads CSAREGARLRDYGYTF. For the CDR3, the DNA is TGCAGTGCTAGAGAGGGGGCACGGCTAAGGGACTATGGCTACACCTTC.

The table lists this clonotype with many counts. The genes are TRBV12-3 or TRBV12-4 and TRBJ2-5, with 8 bases identical to TRBD1. V lost 6 bases to trimming and J lost 1 base; unmatched junction nucleotides: 7. The CDR3 length is 15 residues. The CDR3 spells CASSSGGPLQETQYF. Written as DNA, the CDR3 is TGTGCCAGCAGCTCAGGGGGCCCCCTCCAAGAGACCCAGTACTTC.

This clonotype showed up many times. The V gene is TRBV10-1, the J gene TRBJ1-1, with D uncertain. There are 13 residues in the CDR3. Germline CDR1 WNHNN, CDR2 SYGVQD (reference sequence). Trimming stripped 2 bases from V and 8 bases from J, with 12 bases between. This CDR3 is CASSERMRTEAFF. The CDR3, as DNA: TGCGCCAGCAGTGAGAGGATGAGGACGGAAGCTTTCTTT.

This clonotype was seen at least ten times. The rearrangement links TRBV2 to TRBJ2-3; TRBD2 is a possible D gene (6 bases). Germline assignment: CDR1 SNHLY and CDR2 FYNNEI. The CDR3 is 11 amino acids. Trimming removed 7 bases from V and 4 bases from J, with 6 bases in between. Written as DNA, the CDR3 is TGTGCCAGCACGGGGGCAGATACGCAGTATTTT. It yields the protein CASTGADTQYF.

This clonotype showed up many times. This chain uses TRBV2 with TRBJ2-3; D may be TRBD2 (7 bases). Germline V gene lookup returns CDR1 SNHLY and CDR2 FYNNEI. The CDR3 is 13 residues long. V lost 8 bases, J lost 8 bases, and 17 bases lay in between. CDR3 sequence: CASEGGGEATQYF. The CDR3 nucleotides read TGTGCCAGCGAGGGGGGGGGGGAGGCTACGCAGTATTTT.

The table lists this clonotype with many counts. The J gene is TRBJ2-3, the V gene TRBV18; D assignment may be TRBD1 or TRBD2 (5 bases each). Trimming took 3 bases from V and 2 from J, leaving 9 bases between them. The CDR3 loop spans 14 amino acids. CDR1 and CDR2 from the germline V gene are KGHSH and LQKENI. CDR3 residues: CASSPQGDTDTQYF. Here the CDR3 DNA reads TGTGCCAGCTCACCGCAGGGAGACACAGATACGCAGTATTTT.